A single sample is the source of the 32 T cell receptor beta chains below, sequenced in a study of response to subunit inactivated influenza vaccine. Each CDR3 protein gets one entry after TCRdb re-called the RT-PCR reads with MiXCR. Of about 500,000 distinct CDR3 sequences in the sample, approximately 16% are singletons; the top ten hold 3% to 3.5%. The specimen was CD4+ T cells sorted from PBMCs, collected about 23 months after vaccination. These receptors originate from a man aged 45 to 70 who received an inactivated influenza vaccine.

V and J are TRBV3-1 and TRBJ1-1; 7 bases are a match to TRBD1. Germline lookup yields CDR1 LGHDT and CDR2 YNNKEL (reference sequence). The J segment lost 2 bases and the V segment lost 4 bases, leaving 7 bases of the junction unmatched. There are 15 residues in the CDR3. The CDR3 region is CASSPGTAYNTEAFF. CDR3 sequence (DNA): TGTGCCAGCAGCCCCGGGACAGCATATAACACTGAAGCTTTCTTT.

This chain links TRBV10-3 with TRBJ1-1, with D perhaps matching TRBD1 (5 bases). This CDR3 is 13 amino acids long. Trimming pared 4 bases from V and 1 base from J, leaving 7 bases between. Per the germline V gene, CDR1 is ENHRY and CDR2 is SYGVKD. In DNA form, the CDR3 reads TGTGCCATCAGTGTTACAGGGAACACTGAAGCTTTCTTT. Translation: CAISVTGNTEAFF.

The CDR3 reads CASSSPETGANVLTF. The CDR3 nucleotides read TGCGCCAGCAGCTCTCCGGAGACTGGGGCCAACGTCCTGACTTTC. V is TRBV5-1 and J is TRBJ2-6; the D is unclear. Germline V gives CDR1 SGHRS, CDR2 YFSETQ. This CDR3 spans 15 amino acids. V lost 3 bases and J 2 bases, leaving 9 bases between the germline ends.

This clonotype was seen only a few times. This rearrangement joins TRBV24-1 to TRBJ2-3, with D possibly TRBD1 on 5 matching bases. V dropped 4 bases and J dropped 1 base, with 11 bases sitting between them. The CDR3 sequence is 15 residues long. Germline CDR1 is KGHDR and CDR2 is SFDVKD. The CDR3, as DNA: TGTGCCACCAGTGACTCAGGGTACGGCACAGATACGCAGTATTTT. Its protein is CATSDSGYGTDTQYF.

This clonotype came up a few times. This chain links TRBV29-1 with TRBJ2-3, with 7 nucleotides matching TRBD1. In germline, CDR1 is SQVTM, CDR2 ANQGSEA. The ends lost 7 bases at V and 2 bases at J; junction bases unmatched: 12. The CDR3 is 15 amino acids. CDR3 nucleotide sequence: TGCAGCGCAAAACTAGGGACAGACCCCACAGATACGCAGTATTTT. This gives the protein CSAKLGTDPTDTQYF.

The rearrangement uses TRBV4-2 and TRBJ2-4, with 14 bases fitting TRBD2. CDR1 and CDR2 from the germline V gene are LGHNA and YNFKEQ. This CDR3 has 20 residues. V lost 1 base and J lost 2; bases outside the gene matches: 10. The CDR3 DNA reads as TGTGCCAGCAGCCAAGGACTAGCGGGAGGGTCCCTCTTGTCCAAAAACATTCAGTACTTC. Protein sequence: CASSQGLAGGSLLSKNIQYF.

This clonotype was seen only a few times. The chain is built from TRBV9 and TRBJ2-6; 9 bases match TRBD1. The CDR3 covers 17 residues. V gave up 3 bases and J gave up 1 base; unmatched junction bases: 5. Germline-derived CDR1 and CDR2 are SGDLS and YYNGEE. The CDR3 loop reads CASSGGQGVSGANVLTF. The CDR3, as DNA: TGTGCCAGCAGCGGGGGACAGGGAGTATCTGGGGCCAACGTCCTGACTTTC. Supplemented by reference TRBV9 and TRBJ2-6, the full variable domain reads DSGVTQTPKHLITATGQRVTLRCSPRSGDLSVYWYQQSLDQGLQFLIQYYNGEERAKGNILERFSAQQFPDLHSELNLSSLELGDSALYFCASSGGQGVSGANVLTFGAGSRLTVL.

This clonotype was observed many times. Here the CDR3 reads CSVGRVNEQFF. The CDR3 DNA reads as TGCAGCGTTGGAAGAGTAAATGAGCAGTTCTTC. The chain links TRBV29-1 to TRBJ2-1; D ambiguous. Trimming shortened V by 4 bases and J by 7 bases, and 8 bases separated the two germline ends. This CDR3 has 11 amino acids. In germline, CDR1 is SQVTM, CDR2 ANQGSEA.

The chain is built from TRBV3-1 and TRBJ2-2; D might be TRBD1 (6 bases). V lost 8 bases and J lost 0, with 13 bases in between. The CDR3 consists of 15 residues. Germline loops: CDR1 LGHDT, CDR2 YNNKEL (reference sequence). CDR3 in DNA: TGTGCCAGCGGTATCACAGGGCCGAACACCGGGGAGCTGTTTTTT. Translation: CASGITGPNTGELFF.

This clonotype came up a few times. The rearrangement joins TRBV7-8 to TRBJ1-5; TRBD1 is a possible D gene (6 bases). V was shortened by 2 bases and J by 7 bases, with 12 bases between the two germline ends. CDR1 and CDR2 (germline): SGHVS, FQNEAQ. This CDR3 comprises 14 residues. CDR3 sequence: CASSLKTGYQPQHF. The CDR3 coding sequence is TGTGCCAGCAGCTTAAAAACAGGGTACCAGCCCCAGCATTTT.

Only a few counts were recorded for this clonotype. The chain has TRBV9 and TRBJ2-1; D gene unclear. The CDR3 has 14 amino acids. Between the trimmed V and J ends, which lost 0 bases and 2 bases, there was a span of 6 bases. Germline V gene lookup returns CDR1 SGDLS and CDR2 YYNGEE. CDR3 bases: TGTGCCAGCAGCGTAGGCGGTCCCTACAATGAGCAGTTCTTC. Amino acids: CASSVGGPYNEQFF.

This clonotype was counted between two and nine times. The gene calls are TRBV5-1 and TRBJ2-6; D is uncertain. CDR1 and CDR2 (germline): SGHRS, YFSETQ. The length of the CDR3 is 15 residues. Trimming removed 4 bases from V and 0 bases from J, with 8 bases in between. CDR3: CASSLQNSGANVLTF. For the CDR3, the DNA is TGCGCCAGCAGCCTACAGAACTCTGGGGCCAACGTCCTGACTTTC.

This clonotype was seen more than once but under ten times. V is TRBV12-3 or TRBV12-4 and J is TRBJ2-7; D assignment may be TRBD1 or TRBD2 (7 bases each). The CDR3 sequence is 15 residues long. V lost 2 bases and J lost 5, with 16 bases in between. CDR3 region: CASSLRGAQGNEQYF. The CDR3 DNA follows: TGTGCCAGCAGTTTACGGGGGGCACAGGGGAACGAGCAGTACTTC.

CDR3 in amino acids: CASSPNPPPTIGYTF. The CDR3, as DNA: TGTGCCAGCAGCCCTAACCCCCCGCCTACAATAGGCTACACCTTC. The chain is built from TRBV7-2 and TRBJ1-2, with D unclear. Trimming shortened V by 5 bases and J by 8 bases, and 21 bases separated the two germline ends. The length of the CDR3 is 15 residues. CDR1 SGHTA and CDR2 FQGNSA come from the germline V gene.

V is TRBV12-3 or TRBV12-4 and J is TRBJ2-1; TRBD2 is a possible D gene (5 bases). The V gene lost 6 bases and the J gene lost 10 bases, with 22 bases spanning the gap. CDR3 length: 15 amino acids. The CDR3 is CASRRAGGVGVEQFF. CDR3 nucleotides: TGTGCCAGCAGAAGGGCGGGTGGGGTTGGAGTAGAGCAGTTCTTC.

This clonotype showed up just a few times. The rearrangement joins TRBV5-1 to TRBJ2-4; D remains unclear. The germline V gene has CDR1 SGHRS and CDR2 YFSETQ. CDR3 length: 14 residues. Trimming took 4 bases from V and 2 from J, leaving 10 bases between them. CDR3 residues: CASSAPDTKNIQYF. DNA of the CDR3: TGCGCCAGCAGCGCCCCCGACACCAAAAACATTCAGTACTTC.

This clonotype was detected only a few times. The V and J genes are TRBV28 and TRBJ2-1, with 10 bases aligning to TRBD2. Germline CDR1 reads MDHEN; CDR2 reads SYDVKM. This CDR3 is built from 13 residues. The V gene end was trimmed by 7 bases and the J gene end by 8 bases; junction bases not matched to a gene: 5. This CDR3 is CASTSGSSHEQFF. The CDR3, as DNA: TGTGCCAGCACTAGCGGGAGTTCCCATGAGCAGTTCTTC.

The table lists this clonotype with many counts. The gene calls are TRBV12-3 or TRBV12-4 and TRBJ2-1, with TRBD2 identical over 13 bases. Trimming took 6 bases from V and 9 from J; bases not matched to a gene: 8. CDR3 length equals 15 residues. The CDR3 region is CASSLTSGGVGEQFF. CDR3 DNA sequence: TGTGCCAGCAGCCTAACTAGCGGGGGGGTTGGTGAGCAGTTCTTC.

This clonotype has more than one count but fewer than ten. The CDR3 protein is CASRGAGETGELFF. CDR3 nucleotide sequence: TGCGCCAGCAGAGGTGCGGGAGAAACCGGGGAGCTGTTTTTT. This chain uses TRBV5-1 with TRBJ2-2, with 7 bases that match TRBD2. The CDR3 totals 14 residues. V lost 5 bases to trimming and J lost 5 bases; unmatched junction nucleotides: 6. Germline assignment: CDR1 SGHRS and CDR2 YFSETQ.

This clonotype was seen more than once but under ten times. The chain links TRBV4-2 to TRBJ1-2; D is possibly TRBD1 (6 bases). CDR3 size: 13 residues. Per germline, CDR1 LGHNA and CDR2 YNFKEQ. V shed 5 bases and J shed 3 bases, with 10 bases lying between them. Written as DNA, the CDR3 is TGTGCCAGCAGCGGAACAGGGTACTATGGCTACACCTTC. It translates to CASSGTGYYGYTF.

The chain uses TRBV7-8 and TRBJ1-1; weak D call: TRBD1 (5 bases). The germline V and J ends were trimmed by 0 bases and 1 base, with 12 bases remaining between them. CDR1 is SGHVS and CDR2 is FQNEAQ in the germline V gene. This CDR3 has 16 residues. The DNA for the CDR3 is TGTGCCAGCAGCTTAGCCTACGACAGAGCGAACACTGAAGCTTTCTTT. Residues: CASSLAYDRANTEAFF.

This clonotype was counted ten times or more. This rearrangement joins TRBV10-3 to TRBJ2-5; either TRBD1 or TRBD2 may fit D (6 bases each). This CDR3 contains 15 residues. In germline, CDR1 is ENHRY, CDR2 SYGVKD. Trimming left V 0 bases short and J 10 bases short, with 18 bases between. CDR3 sequence: CAISESQIEGEVQYF. The CDR3 DNA follows: TGTGCCATCAGTGAGTCCCAGATAGAGGGGGAGGTCCAGTACTTC.

In its sample, this clonotype was seen a few times. V usage is TRBV27 and J usage is TRBJ1-3, with no clear D. CDR1 and CDR2 from the germline V gene are MNHEY and SMNVEV (reference sequence). Trimming cost V 5 bases and J 0 bases, with 11 bases left between them. The CDR3 covers 15 residues. The CDR3 DNA sequence: TGTGCCAGCAGTCCCCGGGCCTTCTCTGGAAACACCATATATTTT. Its protein is CASSPRAFSGNTIYF.

A few counts support this clonotype. The genes are TRBV18 and TRBJ2-1; no definite D call. The V end lost 3 bases, the J end lost 5 bases, and 14 bases lay between the germline ends. CDR3 size: 15 residues. Germline CDR1 KGHSH, CDR2 LQKENI. The CDR3 nucleotides read TGTGCCAGCTCACCGAGTCTCCCCACACACAATGAGCAGTTCTTC. Encoded protein: CASSPSLPTHNEQFF.

The rearrangement joins TRBV6-1 to TRBJ2-7, with D perhaps assigned TRBD1 or TRBD2 (5 bases each). The germline CDR1 and CDR2 sequences are MNHNS and SASEGT. The CDR3 is made up of 15 amino acids. With 4 bases removed from V and 1 base from J, the gap between germline ends came to 14 bases. Here the CDR3 DNA reads TGTGCCAGCAGTGCGCCCCGGGACGCTTCCTACGAGCAGTACTTC. Protein: CASSAPRDASYEQYF.

This sequence joins TRBV20-1 and TRBJ2-7; D perhaps matches TRBD2 (5 bases). Trimming removed 6 bases at V and 6 bases at J, with 18 bases between. Germline CDR1 and CDR2: DFQATT and SNEGSKA (reference sequence). The CDR3 is 13 amino acids. CDR3 nucleotide sequence: TGCAGTGCCGTGAAGCGGTGGGATCGCGAGCAGTACTTC. This codes for CSAVKRWDREQYF.

This clonotype has just a few counts. The chain recombines TRBV5-1 with TRBJ2-1; perhaps D is TRBD1 or TRBD2 (6 bases each). CDR1 is SGHRS and CDR2 is YFSETQ in the germline V gene. Trimming removed 3 bases from V and 3 bases from J, with 16 bases in between. The CDR3 loop spans 16 amino acids. The CDR3 reads CASSYLQGGGYNEQFF. CDR3 in DNA: TGCGCCAGCAGCTACTTACAGGGAGGTGGCTACAATGAGCAGTTCTTC.

The rearrangement uses TRBV12-3 or TRBV12-4 and TRBJ1-3, with no clear D. Trimming left V 6 bases short and J 4 bases short, with 10 bases between. This CDR3 has 13 amino acids. CDR3 in amino acids: CASRGFSGNTIYF. The CDR3 bases are TGTGCCAGCAGGGGTTTTTCCGGAAACACCATATATTTT.

This clonotype has more than one count but fewer than ten. The DNA of the CDR3 is TGTGCCAGCAGCCAAGACCAGGGCCCTCTCTCCTACAATGAGCAGTTCTTC. Translation gives CASSQDQGPLSYNEQFF. The genes are TRBV14 and TRBJ2-1, with D perhaps TRBD1 (5 bases). Germline lookup yields CDR1 SGHDN and CDR2 FVKESK. CDR3 size: 17 residues. V lost 0 bases and J lost 0, with 12 bases in between.

This clonotype was counted between two and nine times. The V call is TRBV12-3 or TRBV12-4, the J call TRBJ1-2; no definite D call. The length of the CDR3 is 12 residues. V was shortened by 6 bases and J by 4 bases, with 9 bases between the two germline ends. The CDR3 region is CASSPVGYGYTF. The DNA for the CDR3 is TGTGCCAGCAGCCCTGTTGGCTATGGCTACACCTTC.

This clonotype was counted many times. The gene calls are TRBV25-1 and TRBJ1-6; no reliable D call. Trimming took off 2 bases at V and 10 bases at J, with 12 bases between the two ends. Germline V gene sequence: CDR1 MGHDK, CDR2 SYGVNS. The CDR3 runs to 14 residues. This chain's CDR3 is CASSEKGFRSPLHF. CDR3 nucleotide sequence: TGTGCCAGCAGTGAAAAAGGGTTTAGGTCACCCCTCCACTTT.

This clonotype was seen more than once but under ten times. This rearrangement joins TRBV6-2 or TRBV6-3 to TRBJ2-1; 7 bases map to TRBD2. V shed 4 bases and J 10 bases; nucleotides not matched to a gene: 7. Germline loops: CDR1 MNHEY, CDR2 SVGEGT. The CDR3 runs 13 residues. CDR3 sequence reads: CASSFPGLPEQFF. CDR3 sequence (DNA): TGTGCCAGCAGTTTTCCGGGACTACCCGAGCAGTTCTTC.